These 16 T cell receptor beta chains came from one sample sequenced in a study of cytomegalovirus exposure and HLA in healthy donors. A multiplex PCR was run with 60 Vbeta primers and 13 Jbeta primers. This table comes from immunoSEQ multiplex PCR, and its TCRdb copy is limited to in-frame clones, with some not included. Here the sample spans about 120,000 clones, around 70% being singletons. The sample comprised PBMCs. The receptors were gathered from a woman in her 40s in good health and CMV-seronegative.

The chain recombines TRBV7-9 with TRBJ2-1; 10 nucleotides match TRBD2. Germline loops: CDR1 SEHNR, CDR2 FQNEAQ (reference sequence). The length of the CDR3 is 15 residues. The junction had 6 bases not matched to a gene; V was cut back by 4 bases and J by 6 bases. The CDR3 DNA sequence: TGTGCCAGCAGCTCCAGCGGGGGGGACGGCAATGAGCAGTTCTTC. Translating it yields CASSSSGGDGNEQFF.

The chain has TRBV5-1 and TRBJ2-4; TRBD1 aligns across 12 bases. The trim removed 0 bases at V and 7 bases at J, leaving 8 bases unmatched. The germline gives CDR1 SGHRS, CDR2 YFSETQ. The CDR3 sequence is 17 residues long. CDR3 in DNA: TGCGCCAGCAGCTTGGCCATGGGGGACAGGGGGCTTAACATTCAGTACTTC. Translation: CASSLAMGDRGLNIQYF.

The chain employs TRBV4-3 and TRBJ2-7; 7 positions match TRBD2. Germline CDR1 LGHNA, CDR2 YSLEER. CDR3 length: 16 amino acids. The J segment lost 2 bases and the V segment lost 1 base, leaving 8 bases of the junction unmatched. For the CDR3, the DNA is TGCGCCAGCAGCCAAGGGGTGGGCGGGAGAACCTACGAGCAGTACTTC. Encoded protein: CASSQGVGGRTYEQYF.

This clone was observed once. The J gene is TRBJ1-2, the V gene TRBV10-3; 7 bases fit TRBD1. J was trimmed by 4 bases and V by 3 bases; bases with no gene match: 5. This CDR3 is built from 14 residues. Germline assignment: CDR1 ENHRY and CDR2 SYGVKD. The CDR3 sequence: CAISDDRVGYGYTF. For the CDR3, the DNA is TGTGCCATCAGTGATGACAGGGTGGGCTATGGCTACACCTTC.

The chain uses TRBV5-6 and TRBJ2-1; 10 bases align to TRBD2. Germline values: CDR1 SGHDT, CDR2 YYEEEE. The CDR3 has 15 amino acids. The trim removed 4 bases at V and 7 bases at J, leaving 8 bases unmatched. The CDR3 loop reads CASSPEGSGRNEQFF. CDR3 nucleotide sequence: TGTGCCAGCAGCCCCGAGGGTAGCGGGAGGAATGAGCAGTTCTTC.

The CDR3 DNA follows: TGCGCCAGCAGCCAAGAGTACAGGGAAGCTGGAAACACCATATATTTT. This sequence encodes CASSQEYREAGNTIYF. The J gene is TRBJ1-3, the V gene TRBV4-3; D is perhaps TRBD1 (6 bases). Germline values: CDR1 LGHNA, CDR2 YSLEER. This CDR3 is 16 amino acids long. V lost 0 bases and J 2 bases, leaving 11 bases between the germline ends.

This clone has a single count. The rearrangement joins TRBV2 to TRBJ2-5; 14 nucleotides agree with TRBD2. V shed 2 bases, J shed 5 bases, and the junction held 4 bases outside the gene matches. The CDR3 has 16 amino acids. The V gene's germline CDR1 is SNHLY and CDR2 FYNNEI. The DNA for the CDR3 is TGTGCCAGCAGTGAACGCGGACTAGCGGGGGGCGAGACCCAGTACTTC. This gives the protein CASSERGLAGGETQYF.

The chain has TRBV27 and TRBJ1-6; possible D gene TRBD1, 5 bases. V lost 6 bases and J 11 bases, leaving 17 bases between the germline ends. CDR1 and CDR2 (germline): MNHEY, SMNVEV (reference sequence). This CDR3 region has 14 residues. CDR3 amino acids: CASSRTGRGAPLHF. For the CDR3, the DNA is TGTGCCAGCAGCCGCACTGGCCGGGGGGCACCCCTCCACTTT.

The chain uses TRBV5-8 and TRBJ1-2, with 8 bases lining up with TRBD1. V lost 4 bases and J lost 1; bases outside the gene matches: 6. This CDR3 has 15 residues. Germline CDR1 and CDR2: SGHTS and YDEGEE. The CDR3 nucleotides read TGTGCCAGCAGCCCCCAGGGGGCCGTTAACTATGGCTACACCTTC. It translates to CASSPQGAVNYGYTF.

This chain connects TRBV28 to TRBJ2-1, with TRBD2 identical over 14 bases. V lost 5 bases and J lost 15; bases outside the gene matches: 6. CDR1 and CDR2 from the germline V gene are MDHEN and SYDVKM. The CDR3 is 13 amino acids. DNA for the CDR3: TGTGCCAGCAGTGGGACTAGCGGGAGATTCGGGTTCTTC. Translation: CASSGTSGRFGFF.

This chain uses TRBV6-8 with TRBJ2-1, with 7 bases fitting TRBD1. CDR3 size: 15 residues. Germline-derived CDR1 and CDR2 are MNHGY and SAAAGT. Unmatched junction bases numbered 13, after V lost 5 bases and J lost 9 bases. DNA for the CDR3: TGTGCCAGCAGTCTCCGTTGGGGAGCAGGGGGTGAGCAGTTCTTC. Its protein is CASSLRWGAGGEQFF.

The chain recombines TRBV7-2 with TRBJ2-7; 7 bases line up with TRBD1. Trimming took 1 base from V and 2 from J; bases not matched to a gene: 8. The CDR3 length is 16 residues. Germline values: CDR1 SGHTA, CDR2 FQGNSA. CDR3 nucleotide sequence: TGTGCCAGCAGCTTAGGGACAGGCTATAAAACCTACGAGCAGTACTTC. Protein sequence: CASSLGTGYKTYEQYF.

The V call is TRBV18, the J call TRBJ2-7, with TRBD1 as a possible D gene (5 bases). The CDR3 sequence is 16 residues long. Deletions cut 3 bases from V and 5 bases from J, with 20 bases between. CDR1 and CDR2 from the germline V gene are KGHSH and LQKENI. The CDR3: CASSPPSRAFYDEQYF. CDR3 bases: TGTGCCAGCTCACCTCCGAGCAGGGCCTTCTATGACGAGCAGTACTTC.

This clone was observed a few times. This chain connects TRBV16 to TRBJ2-2; 7 nucleotides line up with TRBD1. V trimming: 1 base; J trimming: 3 bases; junction bases outside the gene matches: 2. CDR3 length equals 15 residues. Germline V gives CDR1 KGHSY, CDR2 FQNENV. CDR3 sequence (DNA): TGTGCCAGCAGCCAATACAGGGGACACACCGGGGAGCTGTTTTTT. This sequence encodes CASSQYRGHTGELFF.

The chain carries TRBV30 and TRBJ1-4; perhaps TRBD1 as D (5 bases). From germline, CDR1 is GTSNPN and CDR2 SVGIG (reference sequence). Trimming took off 2 bases at V and 8 bases at J, with 15 bases between the two ends. The CDR3 has 14 amino acids. The CDR3 here is CAWSLGASKEKLFF. The CDR3 DNA follows: TGTGCCTGGAGTCTAGGGGCATCCAAAGAAAAACTGTTTTTT.

V and J are TRBV6-6 and TRBJ1-2; possible D gene TRBD1, 6 bases. CDR3 size: 14 residues. Germline-derived CDR1 and CDR2 are MNHNY and SVGAGI (reference sequence). V was trimmed by 10 bases and J by 5 bases, leaving 20 bases between them. CDR3 protein: CAIKEQGVDYGYTF. The CDR3 DNA reads as TGTGCCATCAAAGAACAGGGTGTAGATTATGGCTACACCTTC.